This T cell receptor beta chain was profiled in a study of blood T cell repertoires in COVID-19. TCRdb's table, derived via immunoSEQ multiplex PCR, lists solely in-frame clones and lacks some. Among more than 85,000 clones listed, 60% to 80% were seen once. The length of the CDR3 is 15 residues. CDR1 and CDR2 from the germline V gene are SGHKS and YYEKEE (reference sequence). V was trimmed by 0 bases and J by 0 bases, leaving 10 bases between them. This clonotype was sampled from a woman of 80 years or more with active or convalescent COVID-19. The chain recombines TRBV5-5 with TRBJ2-7; D is undetermined. The specimen sequenced was peripheral blood. The CDR3 here is CASSLGRHPSYEQYF. Written as DNA, the CDR3 is TGTGCCAGCAGCTTGGGGCGACATCCCTCCTACGAGCAGTACTTC.